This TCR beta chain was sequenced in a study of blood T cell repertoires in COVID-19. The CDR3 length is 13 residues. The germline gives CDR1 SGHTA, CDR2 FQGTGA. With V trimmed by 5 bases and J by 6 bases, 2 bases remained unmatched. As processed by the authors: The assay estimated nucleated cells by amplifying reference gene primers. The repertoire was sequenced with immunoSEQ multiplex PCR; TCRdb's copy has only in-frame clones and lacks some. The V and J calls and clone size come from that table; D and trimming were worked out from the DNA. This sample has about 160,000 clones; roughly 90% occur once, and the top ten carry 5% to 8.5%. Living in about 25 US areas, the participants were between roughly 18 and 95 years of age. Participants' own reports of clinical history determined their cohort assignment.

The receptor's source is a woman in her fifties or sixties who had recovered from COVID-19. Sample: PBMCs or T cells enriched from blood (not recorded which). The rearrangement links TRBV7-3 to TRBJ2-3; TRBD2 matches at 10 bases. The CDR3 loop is CASSGTSVDTQYF. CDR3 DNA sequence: TGTGCCAGCAGCGGGACTAGCGTGGATACGCAGTATTTT.